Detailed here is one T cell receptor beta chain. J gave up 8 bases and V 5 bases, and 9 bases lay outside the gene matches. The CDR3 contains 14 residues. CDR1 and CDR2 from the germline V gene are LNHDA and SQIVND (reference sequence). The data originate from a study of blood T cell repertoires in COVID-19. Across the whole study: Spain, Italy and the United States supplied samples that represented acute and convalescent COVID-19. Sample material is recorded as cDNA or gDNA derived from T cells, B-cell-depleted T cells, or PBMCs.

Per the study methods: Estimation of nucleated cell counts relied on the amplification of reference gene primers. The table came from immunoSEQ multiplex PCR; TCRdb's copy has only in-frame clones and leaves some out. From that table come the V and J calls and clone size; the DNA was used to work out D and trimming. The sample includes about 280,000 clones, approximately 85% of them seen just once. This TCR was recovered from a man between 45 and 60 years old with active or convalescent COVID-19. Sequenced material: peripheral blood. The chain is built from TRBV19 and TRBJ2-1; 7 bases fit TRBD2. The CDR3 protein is CASSRTRRGDEQFF. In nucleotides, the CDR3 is TGTGCCAGTAGTCGGACTAGGAGGGGCGATGAGCAGTTCTTC.